These T cell receptor beta chains were read from a single sample in a study of blood T cells in healthy people across ages. TCRdb re-analysed the 5' RACE reads in MiXCR, keeping a single row per CDR3 protein. The sample shows 1.8 million or so distinct CDR3 sequences, 39% of them seen only once. Sequenced sample: blood. These receptors were obtained from a human donor in good health. Each CDR3 is given with its conserved first and last residue.

cdr3_aa	v_call	j_call
CASKGEQHTDTQYF	TRBV27	TRBJ2-3
CASSLSGTGLDGETQYF	TRBV7-3	-
CASSVGAGYNQPQHF	TRBV9	TRBJ1-5
CASTGGGTASSYNEQFF	TRBV28	TRBJ2-1
CASSLVASDEQYF	TRBV11-2	TRBJ2-5
CASSPGTGVHEQFF	TRBV12-3/TRBV12-4	TRBJ2-1
CASSLGVAGGRGLDEQYF	TRBV11-3	TRBJ2-7
CASSLRGGASGYTF	TRBV7-2	TRBJ1-2
CAISREGTGRYNEQFF	TRBV10-3	TRBJ2-1
CASSLAWDRDRNEQYF	TRBV5-1	-
CASSPAGAESYNEQFF	TRBV5-4	TRBJ2-1
CASSVDRTAHGYTF	TRBV9	TRBJ1-2
CASSLDLKWDYNTDTQYF	TRBV5-1	TRBJ2-3
CASSLTGTVNEQFF	TRBV5-5	TRBJ2-1
CAISEGQGMYEQYF	TRBV10-3	TRBJ2-7
CASSQDHRGSQYF	TRBV14	TRBJ2-5
CASSFLGTKDEQYF	TRBV6-5	-
CASSLDRAVDTQYF	TRBV7-2	TRBJ2-3
CARSQGLAGLAKNIQYF	TRBV7-4	TRBJ2-4
CASSFERGRPKQGTDTQYF	TRBV5-5	TRBJ2-3
CASSVEVGRNQPQHF	TRBV2	TRBJ1-5
CSVEGGDRAYNEQFF	TRBV29-1	TRBJ2-1
CASSLYRAADTQYF	TRBV12-3/TRBV12-4	TRBJ2-3
CASSVGTSGYTDTQYF	TRBV9	TRBJ2-3
CASSLGWGSGQPQHF	TRBV5-6	TRBJ1-5
CASSYVWGGNQPQHF	TRBV6-6	TRBJ1-5
CASSSPTGNRRQPQHF	TRBV12-3/TRBV12-4	TRBJ1-5
CASSPENGEQYF	TRBV5-1	TRBJ2-4
CSANSAGGPGGETQYF	TRBV29-1	TRBJ2-5
CATSTPGTKVADTQYF	TRBV15	TRBJ2-3
CSAGLVQETQYF	TRBV29-1	TRBJ2-5
CAISDPSRDQPQHF	TRBV10-3	TRBJ1-5
CASTGVYTDTQYF	TRBV12-3/TRBV12-4	TRBJ2-3
CASKRQPQETQYF	TRBV6-2/TRBV6-3	TRBJ2-5
CASSPSPGRPLYEQYF	TRBV27	TRBJ2-7
CASSDRDVRSYGYTF	TRBV28	TRBJ1-2
CAIAQGAGETQYF	TRBV10-3	TRBJ2-5
CASRLANEQYF	TRBV6-1	TRBJ2-7
CASSAQQGSYNEQFF	TRBV7-3	TRBJ2-1
CASSFFGTQYF	TRBV28	TRBJ2-5
CASSEYWTGADGYTF	TRBV25-1	TRBJ1-2
CASSLAYRVNTEAFF	TRBV7-2	TRBJ1-1
CASSLGPLGGYTF	TRBV5-1	TRBJ1-2
CASSPAPGLARNEQFF	TRBV7-8	TRBJ2-1
CSVRGVLVGEQYF	TRBV29-1	TRBJ2-7
CASSLAVGSKNTEAFF	TRBV5-1	TRBJ1-1
CASSLKGLDTEAFF	TRBV5-1	TRBJ1-1
CASRWTDQETQYF	TRBV6-1	TRBJ2-5
CASTSTVGQGKLYGYTF	TRBV12-3/TRBV12-4	TRBJ1-2
CGAQTSGGGGSYNEQFF	TRBV29-1	TRBJ2-1
CASSRTGFELYF	TRBV5-5	TRBJ2-4
CASSEWGGSYNEQFF	TRBV2	TRBJ2-1
CSVEDLIGRLEAFF	TRBV29-1	TRBJ1-1
CASTPDRGGETQYF	TRBV7-2	TRBJ2-5
CASSLDRPANTGELFF	TRBV6-6	TRBJ2-2
CAISVRDPPYNEQFF	TRBV10-3	TRBJ2-1